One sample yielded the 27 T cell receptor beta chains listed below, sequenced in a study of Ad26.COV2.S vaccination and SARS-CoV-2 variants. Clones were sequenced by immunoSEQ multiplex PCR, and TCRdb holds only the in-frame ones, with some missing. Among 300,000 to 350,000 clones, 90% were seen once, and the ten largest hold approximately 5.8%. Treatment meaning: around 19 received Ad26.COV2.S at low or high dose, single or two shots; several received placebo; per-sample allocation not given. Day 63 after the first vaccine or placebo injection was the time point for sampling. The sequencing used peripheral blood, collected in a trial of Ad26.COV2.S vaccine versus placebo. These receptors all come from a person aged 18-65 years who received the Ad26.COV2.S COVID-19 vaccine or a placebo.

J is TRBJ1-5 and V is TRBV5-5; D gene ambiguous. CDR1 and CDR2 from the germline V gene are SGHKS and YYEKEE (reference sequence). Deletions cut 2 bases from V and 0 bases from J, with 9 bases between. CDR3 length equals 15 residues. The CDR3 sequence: CASSLGPISNQPQHF. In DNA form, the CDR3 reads TGTGCCAGCAGCTTAGGACCTATTAGCAATCAGCCCCAGCATTTT.

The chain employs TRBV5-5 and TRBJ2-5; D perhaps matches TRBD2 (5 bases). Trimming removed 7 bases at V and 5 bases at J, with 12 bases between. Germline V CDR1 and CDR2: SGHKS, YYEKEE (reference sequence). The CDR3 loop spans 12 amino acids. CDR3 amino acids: CASGGLGETQYF. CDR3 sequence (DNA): TGTGCCAGCGGCGGACTCGGGGAGACCCAGTACTTC.

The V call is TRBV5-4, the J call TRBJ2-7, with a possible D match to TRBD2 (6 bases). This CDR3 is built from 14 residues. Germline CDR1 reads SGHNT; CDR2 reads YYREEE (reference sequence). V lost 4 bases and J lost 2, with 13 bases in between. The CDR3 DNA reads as TGTGCCAGCAGCGTCTCGCCGGGAGCCTACGAGCAGTACTTC. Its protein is CASSVSPGAYEQYF.

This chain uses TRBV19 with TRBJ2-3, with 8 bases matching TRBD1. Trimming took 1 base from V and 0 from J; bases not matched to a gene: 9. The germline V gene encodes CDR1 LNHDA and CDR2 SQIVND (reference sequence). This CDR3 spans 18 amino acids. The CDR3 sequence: CASSIGENRGKSTDTQYF. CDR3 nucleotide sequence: TGTGCCAGTAGTATAGGGGAAAACAGGGGGAAGAGCACAGATACGCAGTATTTT. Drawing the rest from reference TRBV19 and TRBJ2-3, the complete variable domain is DGGITQSPKYLFRKEGQNVTLSCEQNLNHDAMYWYRQDPGQGLRLIYYSQIVNDFQKGDIAEGYSVSREKKESFPLTVTSAQKNPTAFYLCASSIGENRGKSTDTQYFGPGTRLTVL.

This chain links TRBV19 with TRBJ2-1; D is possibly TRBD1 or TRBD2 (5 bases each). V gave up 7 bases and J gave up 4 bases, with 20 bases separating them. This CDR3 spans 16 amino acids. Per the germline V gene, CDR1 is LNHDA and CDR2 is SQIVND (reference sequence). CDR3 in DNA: TGTGCCAGTATCGGTCGGATGGGGGTGGGTTACAATGAGCAGTTCTTC. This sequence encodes CASIGRMGVGYNEQFF. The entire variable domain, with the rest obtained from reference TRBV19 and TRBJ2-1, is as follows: DGGITQSPKYLFRKEGQNVTLSCEQNLNHDAMYWYRQDPGQGLRLIYYSQIVNDFQKGDIAEGYSVSREKKESFPLTVTSAQKNPTAFYLCASIGRMGVGYNEQFFGPGTRLTVL.

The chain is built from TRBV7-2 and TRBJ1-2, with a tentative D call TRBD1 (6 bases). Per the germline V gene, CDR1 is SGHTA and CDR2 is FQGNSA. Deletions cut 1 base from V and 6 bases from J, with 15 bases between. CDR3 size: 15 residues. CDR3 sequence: CASSLGTEGGDGYTF. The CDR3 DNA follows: TGTGCCAGCAGCTTAGGCACTGAGGGGGGGGATGGCTACACCTTC.

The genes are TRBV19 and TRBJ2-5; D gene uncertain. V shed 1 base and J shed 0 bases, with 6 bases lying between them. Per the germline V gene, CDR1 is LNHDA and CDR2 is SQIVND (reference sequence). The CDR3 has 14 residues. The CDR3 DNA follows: TGTGCCAGTAGTATAGGTACAGACCAAGAGACCCAGTACTTC. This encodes CASSIGTDQETQYF.

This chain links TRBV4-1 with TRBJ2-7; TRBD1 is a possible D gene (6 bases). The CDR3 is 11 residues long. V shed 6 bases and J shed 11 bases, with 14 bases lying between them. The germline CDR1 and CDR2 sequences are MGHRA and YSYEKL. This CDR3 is CASSIGGVKYF. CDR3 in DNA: TGCGCCAGCAGTATTGGGGGCGTCAAGTACTTC.

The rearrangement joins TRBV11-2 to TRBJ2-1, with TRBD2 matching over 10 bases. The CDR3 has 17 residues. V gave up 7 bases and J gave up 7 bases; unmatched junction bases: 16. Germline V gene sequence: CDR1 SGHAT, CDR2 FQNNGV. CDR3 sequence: CASNLLLAGPQGNEQFF. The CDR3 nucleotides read TGTGCCAGCAACCTCTTACTAGCGGGACCCCAAGGGAATGAGCAGTTCTTC.

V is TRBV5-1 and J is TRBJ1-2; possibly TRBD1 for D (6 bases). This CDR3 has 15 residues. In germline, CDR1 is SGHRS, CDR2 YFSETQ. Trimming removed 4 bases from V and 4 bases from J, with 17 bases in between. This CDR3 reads CASSGPGGRSYGYTF. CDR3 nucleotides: TGCGCCAGCAGCGGCCCTGGGGGGCGGTCCTATGGCTACACCTTC. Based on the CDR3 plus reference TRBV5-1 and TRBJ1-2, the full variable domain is KAGVTQTPRYLIKTRGQQVTLSCSPISGHRSVSWYQQTPGQGLQFLFEYFSETQRNKGNFPGRFSGRQFSNSRSEMNVSTLELGDSALYLCASSGPGGRSYGYTFGSGTRLTVV.

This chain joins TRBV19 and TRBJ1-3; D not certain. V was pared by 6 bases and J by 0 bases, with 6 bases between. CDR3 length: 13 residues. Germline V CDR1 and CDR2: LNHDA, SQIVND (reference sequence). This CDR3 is CASRLYSGNTIYF. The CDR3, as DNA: TGTGCCAGTAGGTTGTACTCTGGAAACACCATATATTTT.

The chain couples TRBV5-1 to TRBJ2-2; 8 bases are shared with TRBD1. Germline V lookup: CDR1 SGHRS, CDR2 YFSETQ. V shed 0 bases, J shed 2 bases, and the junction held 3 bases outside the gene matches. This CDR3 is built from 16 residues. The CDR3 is CASSLEDRVNTGELFF. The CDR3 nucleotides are TGCGCCAGCAGCTTGGAGGACAGGGTAAACACCGGGGAGCTGTTTTTT.

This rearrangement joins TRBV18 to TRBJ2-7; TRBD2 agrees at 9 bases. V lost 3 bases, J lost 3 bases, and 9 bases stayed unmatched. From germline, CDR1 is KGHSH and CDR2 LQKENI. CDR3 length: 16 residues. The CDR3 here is CASSPPSSGVIYEQYF. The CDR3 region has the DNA TGTGCCAGCTCACCCCCTTCTAGCGGGGTAATCTACGAGCAGTACTTC.

CDR3 region: CATSDSVGYGYTF. The CDR3 DNA follows: TGTGCCACCAGTGATTCGGTCGGCTATGGCTACACCTTC. This sequence joins TRBV24-1 and TRBJ1-2, with no clear D. CDR1 is KGHDR, CDR2 SFDVKD, per germline. Deletions cut 2 bases from V and 4 bases from J, with 7 bases between. This CDR3 is 13 amino acids long.

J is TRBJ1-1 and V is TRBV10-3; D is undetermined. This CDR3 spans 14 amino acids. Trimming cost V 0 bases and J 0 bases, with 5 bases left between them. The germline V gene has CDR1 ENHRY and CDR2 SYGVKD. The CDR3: CAISESGMNTEAFF. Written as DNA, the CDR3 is TGTGCCATCAGTGAGTCGGGCATGAACACTGAAGCTTTCTTT.

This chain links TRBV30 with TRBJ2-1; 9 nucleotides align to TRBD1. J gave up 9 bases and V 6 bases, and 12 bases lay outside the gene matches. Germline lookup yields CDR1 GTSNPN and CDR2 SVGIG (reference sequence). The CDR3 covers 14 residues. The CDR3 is CACPRDRAVGEQFF. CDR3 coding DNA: TGTGCCTGCCCCCGGGACAGGGCTGTTGGTGAGCAGTTCTTC.

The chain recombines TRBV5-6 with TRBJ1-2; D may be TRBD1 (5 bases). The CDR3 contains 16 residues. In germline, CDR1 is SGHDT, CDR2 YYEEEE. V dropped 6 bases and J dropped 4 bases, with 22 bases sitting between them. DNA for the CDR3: TGTGCCAGCACCCGGGACCGGACCCCTCTCCCCTATGGCTACACCTTC. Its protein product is CASTRDRTPLPYGYTF.

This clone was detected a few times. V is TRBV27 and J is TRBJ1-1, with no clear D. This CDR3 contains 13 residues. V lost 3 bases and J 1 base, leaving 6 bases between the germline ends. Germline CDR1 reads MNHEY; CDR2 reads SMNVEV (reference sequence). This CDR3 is CASSLWQNTEAFF. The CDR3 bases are TGTGCCAGCAGTTTGTGGCAGAACACTGAAGCTTTCTTT.

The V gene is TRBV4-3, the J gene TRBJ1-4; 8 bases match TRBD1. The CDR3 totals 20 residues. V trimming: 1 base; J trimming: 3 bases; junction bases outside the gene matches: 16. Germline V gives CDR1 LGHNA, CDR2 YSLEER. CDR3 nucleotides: TGCGCCAGCAGCCAAGGGGTTATGCTAGTGGACAGGGAGGCTAATGAAAAACTGTTTTTT. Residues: CASSQGVMLVDREANEKLFF.

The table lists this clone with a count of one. This CDR3 reads CASSLVTGAAYEQYF. CDR3 nucleotides: TGTGCCAGCAGCTTAGTTACGGGGGCCGCCTACGAGCAGTACTTC. The V and J genes are TRBV7-9 and TRBJ2-7; D may correspond to TRBD1 or TRBD2 (6 bases each). The CDR3 sequence is 15 residues long. Germline CDR1 and CDR2: SEHNR and FQNEAQ (reference sequence). Trimming shortened V by 1 base and J by 2 bases, and 12 bases separated the two germline ends.

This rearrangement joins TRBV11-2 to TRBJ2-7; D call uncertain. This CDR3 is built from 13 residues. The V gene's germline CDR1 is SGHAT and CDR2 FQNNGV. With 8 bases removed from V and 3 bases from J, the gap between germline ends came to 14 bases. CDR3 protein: CASGRHPYYEQYV. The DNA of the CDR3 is TGTGCCAGCGGCCGACATCCCTACTACGAGCAGTACGTC.

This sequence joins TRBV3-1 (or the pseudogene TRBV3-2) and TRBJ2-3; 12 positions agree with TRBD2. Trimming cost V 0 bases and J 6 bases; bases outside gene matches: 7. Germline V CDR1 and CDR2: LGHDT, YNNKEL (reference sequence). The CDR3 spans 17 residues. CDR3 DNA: TGTGCCAGCAGCCAAGATCGGACTAGCGGGGTCGTGGATACGCAGTATTTT. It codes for CASSQDRTSGVVDTQYF.

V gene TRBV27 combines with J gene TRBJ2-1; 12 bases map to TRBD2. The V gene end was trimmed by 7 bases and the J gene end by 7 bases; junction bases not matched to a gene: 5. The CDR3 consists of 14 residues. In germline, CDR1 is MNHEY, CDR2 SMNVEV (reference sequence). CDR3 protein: CASTLAGGPNEQFF. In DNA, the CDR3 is TGTGCCAGCACCCTAGCGGGAGGGCCGAATGAGCAGTTCTTC.

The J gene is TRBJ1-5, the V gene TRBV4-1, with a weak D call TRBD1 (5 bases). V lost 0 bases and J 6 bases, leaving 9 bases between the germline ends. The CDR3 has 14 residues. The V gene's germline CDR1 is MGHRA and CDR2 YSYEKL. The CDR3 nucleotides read TGCGCCAGCAGCCAAGATTCAGGGATTCAGCCCCAGCATTTT. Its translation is CASSQDSGIQPQHF.

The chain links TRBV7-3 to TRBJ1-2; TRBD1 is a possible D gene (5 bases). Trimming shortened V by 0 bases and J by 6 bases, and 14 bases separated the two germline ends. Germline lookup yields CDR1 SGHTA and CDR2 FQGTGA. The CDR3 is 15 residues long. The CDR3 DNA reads TGTGCCAGCAGCTTAACGTCGGCAGGGACGAATGGCTACACCTTC. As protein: CASSLTSAGTNGYTF.

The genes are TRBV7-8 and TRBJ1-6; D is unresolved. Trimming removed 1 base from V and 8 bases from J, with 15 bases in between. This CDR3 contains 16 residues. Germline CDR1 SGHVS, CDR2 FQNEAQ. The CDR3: CASSLGPGLVHSPLHF. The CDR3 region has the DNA TGTGCCAGCAGCTTAGGTCCGGGTTTGGTGCATTCACCCCTCCACTTT.

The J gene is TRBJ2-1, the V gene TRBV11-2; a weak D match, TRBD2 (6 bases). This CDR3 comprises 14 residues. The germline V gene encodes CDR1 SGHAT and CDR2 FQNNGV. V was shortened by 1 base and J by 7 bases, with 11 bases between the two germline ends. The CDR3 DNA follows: TGTGCCAGCAGCTTAGTGCGGGGTGGGAATGAGCAGTTCTTC. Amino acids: CASSLVRGGNEQFF.